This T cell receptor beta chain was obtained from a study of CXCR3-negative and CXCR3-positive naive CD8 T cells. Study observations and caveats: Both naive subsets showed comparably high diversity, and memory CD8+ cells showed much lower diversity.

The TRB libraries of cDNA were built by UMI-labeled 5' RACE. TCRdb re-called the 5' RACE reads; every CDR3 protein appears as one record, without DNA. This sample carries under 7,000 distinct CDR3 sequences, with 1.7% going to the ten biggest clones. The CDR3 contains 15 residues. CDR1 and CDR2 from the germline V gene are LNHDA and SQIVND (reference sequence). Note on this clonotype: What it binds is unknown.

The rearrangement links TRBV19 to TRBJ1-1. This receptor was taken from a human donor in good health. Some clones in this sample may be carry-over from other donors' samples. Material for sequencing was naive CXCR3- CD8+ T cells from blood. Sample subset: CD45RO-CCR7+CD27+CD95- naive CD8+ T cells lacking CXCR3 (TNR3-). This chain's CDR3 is CASSIPAQTHTEAFF.